This TCR beta chain was obtained from a study of T cells in Graves' hyperthyroidism and ophthalmopathy. Researchers took RNA transcripts and amplified the TCR beta CDR3 regions from them. HTBI primers were the set used in a first-round RT-PCR of the TCR CDR3. TCRdb re-called the multiplex PCR reads through MiXCR, storing one row per CDR3 protein. The data show hundreds of thousands of distinct CDR3 sequences, with less than 25% seen just once and more than 30% held by the top ten. Disease duration was under 3 months in the ophthalmopathy patients, who also had a Clinical Activity Score of at least 3 and a NOSPECS grade of at least 4. A few counts support this clonotype. The antigen is undetermined. This CDR3 contains 14 residues. V was trimmed by 5 bases and J by 5 bases, leaving 13 bases between them. Whole-study findings and limits: The model's output predicted ophthalmopathy at a median of around 6.9 months prior to onset. Stable hyperthyroidism was separated from ophthalmopathy by a model based on 13 V-J features.

This clonotype originated in a young man with Graves' ophthalmopathy. Material: blood. V usage is TRBV12-3 or TRBV12-4 and J usage is TRBJ1-5, with D perhaps TRBD1 (6 bases). CDR3 sequence reads: CASSESNRDQPQHF. The CDR3 DNA follows: TGTGCCAGCAGTGAAAGTAACAGGGATCAGCCCCAGCATTTT.